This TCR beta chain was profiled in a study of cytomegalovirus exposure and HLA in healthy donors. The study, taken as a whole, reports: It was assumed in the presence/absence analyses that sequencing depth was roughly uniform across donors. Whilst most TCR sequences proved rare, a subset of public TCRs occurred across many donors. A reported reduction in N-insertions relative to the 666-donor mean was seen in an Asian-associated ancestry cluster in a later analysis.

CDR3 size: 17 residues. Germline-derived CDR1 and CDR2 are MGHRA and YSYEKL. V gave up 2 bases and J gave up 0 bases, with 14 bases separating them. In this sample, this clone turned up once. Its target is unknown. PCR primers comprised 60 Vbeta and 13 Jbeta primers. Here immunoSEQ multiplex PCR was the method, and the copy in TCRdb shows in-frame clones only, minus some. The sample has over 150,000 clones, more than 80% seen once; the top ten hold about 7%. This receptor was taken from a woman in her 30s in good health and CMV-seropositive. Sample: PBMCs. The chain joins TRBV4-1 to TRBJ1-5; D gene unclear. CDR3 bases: TGCGCCAGCAGCCAACAACCCGGAGCCTATAGCAATCAGCCCCAGCATTTT. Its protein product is CASSQQPGAYSNQPQHF.